A selection of T cell receptor beta chains follows, all from one sample in a study of human T cells and chemical hapten exposure. TCRdb independently ran MiXCR on the RACE reads; one entry per CDR3 protein. Among 350,000 to 400,000 distinct CDR3 sequences, about 5.1% were seen once, and the ten largest hold approximately 2.4%. The sample consisted of whole blood, taken in connection with sensitization to the hapten diphenylcyclopropenone (DPC). The receptors stem from a woman aged 45-65 years with alopecia areata. Some clones in this sample may be carry-over from other donors' samples. Both conserved end residues are part of each CDR3. Each record gives: clone size, V gene, D gene, J gene, CDR3 DNA, CDR3 protein. The D gene is left open where the match is weak. Not all rows give a size; the values are once, few, many and, for expanded clones, a class.

>few|TRBV20-1|TRBD2|TRBJ2-7
TGCAGTGCTAGAGGGATTAGCGGGAGGACCAGCTCCTACGAGCAGTACTTC
CSARGISGRTSSYEQYF
>many|TRBV5-1|NA|TRBJ2-5
TGCGCCAGCAGATCTTCGCTAGTTGCAGGCCAAGAGACCCAGTACTTC
CASRSSLVAGQETQYF
>NA|TRBV27|TRBD2|TRBJ2-1
TGTGCCAGCAGTTTCTTACTAGCGGGAGGGCCCAATGAGCAGTTCTTC
CASSFLLAGGPNEQFF
>few|TRBV4-1|NA|TRBJ2-3
TGCGCCAGCAGCCTTCAACCAGGGGAAGATACGCAGTATTTT
CASSLQPGEDTQYF
>many|TRBV6-5|TRBD1|TRBJ2-7
TGTGCCAGCAGTACCGGGACAGGGCTGGACGAGCAGTACTTC
CASSTGTGLDEQYF
>few|TRBV3-1|NA|TRBJ1-4
TGTGCCAGCAGCCAGGTACAGGGTACGAAGGAAAAACTGTTTTTT
CASSQVQGTKEKLFF
>many|TRBV6-2/TRBV6-3|TRBD2|TRBJ2-7
TGTGCCAGCACCGGGGGGAGGAACGAGCAGTACTTC
CASTGGRNEQYF
>many|TRBV20-1|TRBD1|TRBJ2-2
TGCAGTGCTAGAGAGACAGGGGGTGCCCCGGAGCTGTTTTTT
CSARETGGAPELFF
>NA|TRBV6-5|NA|TRBJ2-2
TGTGCCAGCAGTGCTGCCGGGAGCGGGGAGCTGTTTTTT
CASSAAGSGELFF
>NA|TRBV27|TRBD1|TRBJ1-6
TGTGCCAGCACGGGACAGTTTAATTCACCCCTCCACTTT
CASTGQFNSPLHF
>many|TRBV20-1|TRBD1|TRBJ2-7
TGCAGTGCTAGAGATCTCAGGGGACAGGGTGGGCAAGAGCAGTACTTC
CSARDLRGQGGQEQYF
>many|TRBV7-9|NA|TRBJ2-6
TGTGCCAGCAGCTTCAAGACCCGCTCTGGGGCCAACGTCCTGACTTTC
CASSFKTRSGANVLTF
>many|TRBV4-3|TRBD2|TRBJ2-1
TGCGCCAGCAGCCACCCTCCTAGGGCGGGAGGGCAGGATGAGCAGTTCTTC
CASSHPPRAGGQDEQFF
>few|TRBV15|TRBD1|TRBJ2-5
TGTGCCACCGGCCGGGACAGGGGGCCCCAGACCCAGTACTTC
CATGRDRGPQTQYF
>many|TRBV12-3/TRBV12-4|TRBD1|TRBJ1-5
TGTGCCAGCATTTCCGGGACAGGACATCAGCCCCAGCATTTT
CASISGTGHQPQHF
>few|TRBV6-6|NA|TRBJ2-5
TGTGCCAGCAAGAACAAAGAGACCCAGTACTTC
CASKNKETQYF
>many|TRBV18|NA|TRBJ2-4
TGTGCCAGCTCATCATCGACGGGCAACGATGGCAAAAACATTCAGTACTTC
CASSSSTGNDGKNIQYF
>many|TRBV7-3|TRBD2|TRBJ2-7
TGTGCCAGCAGCTCAGGCAGCGGGGGCGAGCAGTACTTC
CASSSGSGGEQYF
>few|TRBV6-6|TRBD2|TRBJ2-5
TGTGCCAGCAGTTACTCCGGGCAGGGAGGGGAGACCCAGTACTTC
CASSYSGQGGETQYF
>many|TRBV29-1|TRBD1|TRBJ1-1
TGCAGCGTGGACAGGGCACCGAACACTGAAGCTTTCTTT
CSVDRAPNTEAFF
>few|TRBV7-8|NA|TRBJ2-7
TGTGCCAGCAGCCCCGCTCAGGGCCGCTCCTACGAGCAGTACTTC
CASSPAQGRSYEQYF
>few|TRBV5-1|TRBD1|TRBJ1-2
TGCGCCAGCAGCCGAGGGACAGGCATTAACTATGGCTACACCTTC
CASSRGTGINYGYTF
>many|TRBV3-1|NA|TRBJ1-1
TGTGCCAGCAGCCTCCGATGGTCTCCGGGGACTGAAGCTTTCTTT
CASSLRWSPGTEAFF
>few|TRBV30|TRBD2|TRBJ2-5
TGTGCCTGGAGTGTCCTAGCGGGAGGGCGGGAGACCCAGTACTTC
CAWSVLAGGRETQYF
>many|TRBV12-3/TRBV12-4|TRBD2|TRBJ2-7
TGTGCCAGCAGTTTCACCGGGACTAGCGGAGTCTCCTACGAGCAGTACTTC
CASSFTGTSGVSYEQYF
>many|TRBV12-3/TRBV12-4|TRBD1|TRBJ2-1
TGTGCCAGTGGGGGGACAGGGTATGAGAATGAGCAGTTCTTC
CASGGTGYENEQFF
>NA|TRBV6-2/TRBV6-3|TRBD2|TRBJ2-7
TGTGCCAGCAGCAGAAGCGGGAGGGTGTACGAGCAGTACTTC
CASSRSGRVYEQYF
>NA|TRBV12-3/TRBV12-4|NA|TRBJ1-1
TGTGCCAGCAGTCTAGGGGCGGTAGACACTGAAGCTTTCTTT
CASSLGAVDTEAFF
>few|TRBV7-9|NA|TRBJ2-3
TGTGCCAGCAGCTTTCTTAACACGGGCACAGATACGCAGTATTTT
CASSFLNTGTDTQYF
>few|TRBV6-6|NA|TRBJ1-4
TGTGCCAGCAGCACGCAGGGAGCAACTAATGAAAAACTGTTTTTT
CASSTQGATNEKLFF
>many|TRBV2|TRBD1|TRBJ2-3
TGTGCCAGCAGTACAGGACAGGACCGCACAGATACGCAGTATTTT
CASSTGQDRTDTQYF
>many|TRBV24-1|NA|TRBJ2-5
TGTGCCACCATTGACGGACAGCAAGAGACCCAGTACTTC
CATIDGQQETQYF
>many|TRBV29-1|NA|TRBJ1-2
TGCAGCGGATGGACAGCTAACTATGGCTACACCTTC
CSGWTANYGYTF
>NA|TRBV12-3/TRBV12-4|NA|TRBJ2-1
TGTGCCAGCGGGGCGTCGGGAAGGGGCTACAATGAGCAGTTCTTC
CASGASGRGYNEQFF
>NA|TRBV7-9|TRBD1|TRBJ1-4
TGTGCCAGCAGCTTAGTTAGGGGGCCCTTGGAGGAAAAACTGTTTTTT
CASSLVRGPLEEKLFF
>many|TRBV5-1|NA|TRBJ2-1
TGCGCCAGCAGCCCACTCCCTCCCCGCAATGAGCAGTTCTTC
CASSPLPPRNEQFF
>few|TRBV29-1|TRBD1|TRBJ1-3
TGCAGCGCCGGACAGGGGCAGGCGGGAAACACCATATATTTT
CSAGQGQAGNTIYF
>few|TRBV7-9|NA|TRBJ1-5
TGTGCCAGCAGCTCCTGGGGGGGTGTTAGCAATCAGCCCCAGCATTTT
CASSSWGGVSNQPQHF
>NA|TRBV28|NA|TRBJ1-1
TGTGCCAGCAGCCTGGTAGGCCACACTGAAGCTTTCTTT
CASSLVGHTEAFF
>NA|TRBV12-3/TRBV12-4|NA|TRBJ1-5
TGTGCCAGCAGTTTGCTGCGAGGGAGCAATCAGCCCCAGCATTTT
CASSLLRGSNQPQHF
>few|TRBV12-3/TRBV12-4|NA|TRBJ1-2
TGTGCCAGCAGTTCCCCGGACGGTCGAGCGCGCTACACCTTC
CASSSPDGRARYTF
>few|TRBV20-1|TRBD2|TRBJ2-1
TGCAGTGCCCCTGGACTAGCCATCGATGAGCAGTTCTTC
CSAPGLAIDEQFF
>many|TRBV6-5|NA|TRBJ1-1
TGTGCCAGCAGGAGATACATGAACACTGAAGCTTTCTTT
CASRRYMNTEAFF
>few|TRBV2|NA|TRBJ1-3
TGTGCCAGCAGTGAGCAGTTCTCTGGAAACACCATATATTTT
CASSEQFSGNTIYF
>NA|TRBV28|TRBD2|TRBJ2-7
TGTGCCAGCAGTTTTGCGGGAGGTGCCAGTTCCAACGAGCAGTACTTC
CASSFAGGASSNEQYF
>many|TRBV20-1|TRBD1|TRBJ2-7
TGCAGTGTACAGGGGTCTTTCTACTCCTACGAGCAGTACTTC
CSVQGSFYSYEQYF
>NA|TRBV6-1|NA|TRBJ1-5
TGTGCCAGCAGTGGGTCATATAGCATTCAGCCCCAGCATTTT
CASSGSYSIQPQHF
>many|TRBV19|TRBD1|TRBJ2-7
TGTGCCAGTAGCCGGGCAGGGGGTTTCTACGAGCAGTACTTC
CASSRAGGFYEQYF
>few|TRBV28|TRBD1|TRBJ2-5
TGTGCCAGCGCCGCCCCTGGACAGGGGGCCGGCGAGACCCAGTACTTC
CASAAPGQGAGETQYF
>many|TRBV6-1|NA|TRBJ1-5
TGTGCCAGCAGTGAAAGCCCGGGAATTAAGCCCCAGCATTTT
CASSESPGIKPQHF